This T cell receptor beta chain was profiled in a study of T-cell memory formation after mild COVID-19. Study as a whole: Largely, the TCR clusters proved donor specific. Study-level points and caveats: Whereas later expanders leaned CD4+, clones contracting day 15 to 85 showed a balanced CD4/CD8 makeup. In second-wave clones peaking day 37, SARS-CoV-2 specificity remained unconfirmed. Some SARS-CoV-2-responding clones were already detected in memory before infection.

TCRdb ran MiXCR on the 5' RACE reads and lists one entry per CDR3 protein. Counted here are roughly 350,000 distinct CDR3 sequences, over 20% occurring once; the ten biggest clones make up 12%. With respect to this clonotype: The antigen is not known.

The sequenced material came from PBMCs or a T cell subset sorted from them (not recorded which). The TCR originated in an adult woman who had mild COVID-19 (a few samples of this study predate the infection). Cell type and time point are not known.

The CDR3 nucleotides read TGTGCCACCAGTGAGAAACAGGGTGCCCAGAACTATGGCTACACCTTC. Its protein product is CATSEKQGAQNYGYTF. The genes are TRBV24-1 and TRBJ1-2, with TRBD1 as a possible D gene (6 bases). In germline, CDR1 is KGHDR, CDR2 SFDVKD. Trimming took off 4 bases at V and 2 bases at J, with 16 bases between the two ends. The CDR3 is 16 amino acids.